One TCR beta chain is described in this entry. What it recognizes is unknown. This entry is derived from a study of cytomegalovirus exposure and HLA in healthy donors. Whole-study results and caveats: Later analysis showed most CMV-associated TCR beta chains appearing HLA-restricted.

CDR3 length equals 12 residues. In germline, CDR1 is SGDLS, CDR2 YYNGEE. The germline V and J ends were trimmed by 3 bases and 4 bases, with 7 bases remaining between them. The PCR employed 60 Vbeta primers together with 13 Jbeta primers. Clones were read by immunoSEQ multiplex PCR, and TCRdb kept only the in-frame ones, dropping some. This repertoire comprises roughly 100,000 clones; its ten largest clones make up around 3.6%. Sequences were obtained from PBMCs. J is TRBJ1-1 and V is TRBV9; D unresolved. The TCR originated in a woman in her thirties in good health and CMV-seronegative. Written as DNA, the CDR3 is TGTGCCAGCAGCGCGTACGGCACTGAAGCTTTCTTT. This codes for CASSAYGTEAFF.